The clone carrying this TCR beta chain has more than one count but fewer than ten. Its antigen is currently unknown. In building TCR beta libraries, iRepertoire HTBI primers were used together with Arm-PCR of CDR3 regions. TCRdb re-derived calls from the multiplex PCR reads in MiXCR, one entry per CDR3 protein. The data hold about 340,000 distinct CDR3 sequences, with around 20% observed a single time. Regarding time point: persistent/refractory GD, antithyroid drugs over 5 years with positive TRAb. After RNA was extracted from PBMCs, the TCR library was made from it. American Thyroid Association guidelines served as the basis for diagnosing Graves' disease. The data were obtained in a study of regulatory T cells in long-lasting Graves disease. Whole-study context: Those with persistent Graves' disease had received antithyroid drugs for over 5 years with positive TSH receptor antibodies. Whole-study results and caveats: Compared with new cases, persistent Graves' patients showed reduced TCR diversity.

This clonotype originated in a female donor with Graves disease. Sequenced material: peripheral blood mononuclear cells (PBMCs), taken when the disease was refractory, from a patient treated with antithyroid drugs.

CDR3 sequence reads: CASSVALGTGGYTF. Written as DNA, the CDR3 is TGTGCCAGCAGCGTAGCTTTGGGAACCGGCGGCTACACCTTC. This chain uses TRBV9 with TRBJ1-2; D uncertain. V lost 0 bases and J 8 bases, leaving 14 bases between the germline ends. The CDR3 sequence is 14 residues long. Per the germline V gene, CDR1 is SGDLS and CDR2 is YYNGEE.